A single sample gave rise to the 10 T cell receptor beta chains below, sequenced in a study of cytomegalovirus exposure and HLA in healthy donors. This PCR relied on a set of 60 Vbeta primers and 13 Jbeta primers. Clones were sequenced by immunoSEQ multiplex PCR, and TCRdb holds only the in-frame ones, with some missing. The sample yields about 93,000 clones, around 81% seen once. The source material was PBMCs. All receptors derive from a man aged 25-45 years in good health and CMV-seronegative.

This clone turned up a few times. The chain joins TRBV27 to TRBJ1-6, with D hard to call. The V end was cut by 6 bases, the J end by 3 bases, with 9 bases between. CDR3 length equals 14 residues. Germline CDR1 MNHEY, CDR2 SMNVEV (reference sequence). The CDR3 region is CASSLANYNSPLHF. The CDR3 nucleotides read TGTGCCAGCAGCCTGGCCAACTATAATTCACCCCTCCACTTT.

The chain combines TRBV5-4 with TRBJ2-3; 9 bases agree with TRBD2. This CDR3 spans 17 amino acids. Germline V gene data show CDR1 as SGHNT and CDR2 as YYREEE (reference sequence). V lost 6 bases and J lost 1; bases outside the gene matches: 12. Here the CDR3 DNA reads TGTGCCAGCAATCCCGGAGCGGGGGGCGGTCGCACAGATACGCAGTATTTT. This encodes CASNPGAGGGRTDTQYF.

The V and J genes are TRBV7-2 and TRBJ2-7; TRBD1 matches at 8 bases. The J segment lost 5 bases and the V segment lost 1 base, leaving 7 bases of the junction unmatched. The CDR3 totals 15 residues. In germline, CDR1 is SGHTA, CDR2 FQGNSA. The CDR3 nucleotides are TGTGCCAGCAGCTTAGGGACTCGGACAGGGAACGAGCAGTACGTC. Translation gives CASSLGTRTGNEQYV.

The V call is TRBV27, the J call TRBJ1-4, with 9 bases aligning to TRBD1. CDR3 length: 15 amino acids. Trimming took 6 bases from V and 7 from J; bases not matched to a gene: 9. Looked up from germline, CDR1 is MNHEY and CDR2 is SMNVEV (reference sequence). Here the CDR3 DNA reads TGTGCCAGCAGGGGGGGGACAGGGCAGAGTGAAAAACTGTTTTTT. Protein product: CASRGGTGQSEKLFF.

This chain joins TRBV5-6 and TRBJ2-7, with TRBD1 matching 8 bases. The CDR3 is 15 amino acids. The V gene end was trimmed by 4 bases and the J gene end by 3 bases; junction bases not matched to a gene: 9. Germline V gives CDR1 SGHDT, CDR2 YYEEEE. The CDR3 nucleotides are TGTGCCAGCAGCCCAGTGGACAGGGAGGTCTACGAGCAGTACTTC. Its protein product is CASSPVDREVYEQYF.

The table lists this clone with a few counts. This rearrangement joins TRBV6-5 to TRBJ2-7; TRBD2 matches 7 bases. The CDR3 is 14 residues long. Looked up from germline, CDR1 is MNHEY and CDR2 is SVGAGI. Trimming cost V 6 bases and J 1 base; bases outside gene matches: 6. The CDR3 nucleotides are TGTGCCAGCAGGCGGACTAGTTTTTCCTACGAGCAGTACGTC. This gives the protein CASRRTSFSYEQYV.

The chain couples TRBV7-9 to TRBJ2-5; D call uncertain. The J call is in doubt because the DNA end fits TRBJ2-7 better. This CDR3 is 15 amino acids long. Germline V gene lookup returns CDR1 SEHNR and CDR2 FQNEAQ (reference sequence). For the CDR3, the DNA is TGTGCCAGCAGCTTATTTGTTCCGGGTACCTACGAGCAGTACTTC. Translated: CASSLFVPGTYEQYF.

The CDR3 region is CASSVGLAGAGTGELFF. Written as DNA, the CDR3 is TGTGCCAGCAGCGTTGGACTAGCGGGAGCCGGGACCGGGGAGCTGTTTTTT. The chain combines TRBV9 with TRBJ2-2, with 13 positions matching TRBD2. The ends lost 2 bases at V and 5 bases at J; junction bases unmatched: 6. Germline V gene sequence: CDR1 SGDLS, CDR2 YYNGEE. The CDR3 runs to 17 residues. Together with reference TRBV9 and TRBJ2-2, the CDR3 gives the full variable domain: DSGVTQTPKHLITATGQRVTLRCSPRSGDLSVYWYQQSLDQGLQFLIQYYNGEERAKGNILERFSAQQFPDLHSELNLSSLELGDSALYFCASSVGLAGAGTGELFFGEGSRLTVL.

The J gene is TRBJ1-1, the V gene TRBV6-5; D may be TRBD1 (5 bases). The germline V and J ends were trimmed by 7 bases and 5 bases, with 17 bases remaining between them. The CDR3 loop spans 14 amino acids. From germline, CDR1 is MNHEY and CDR2 SVGAGI. CDR3 DNA: TGTGCCAGCAACCTCGTTTGGGGGGGGACTGAAGCTTTCTTT. This sequence encodes CASNLVWGGTEAFF.

V and J are TRBV7-9 and TRBJ2-2, with 13 bases lining up with TRBD2. The germline gives CDR1 SEHNR, CDR2 FQNEAQ (reference sequence). Trimming removed 5 bases from V and 6 bases from J; junction bases left unmatched: 6. CDR3 length equals 16 residues. Written as DNA, the CDR3 is TGTGCCAGCAGCCGTGGGACTAGCGGGGTGGCCGGGGAGCTGTTTTTT. It encodes CASSRGTSGVAGELFF.